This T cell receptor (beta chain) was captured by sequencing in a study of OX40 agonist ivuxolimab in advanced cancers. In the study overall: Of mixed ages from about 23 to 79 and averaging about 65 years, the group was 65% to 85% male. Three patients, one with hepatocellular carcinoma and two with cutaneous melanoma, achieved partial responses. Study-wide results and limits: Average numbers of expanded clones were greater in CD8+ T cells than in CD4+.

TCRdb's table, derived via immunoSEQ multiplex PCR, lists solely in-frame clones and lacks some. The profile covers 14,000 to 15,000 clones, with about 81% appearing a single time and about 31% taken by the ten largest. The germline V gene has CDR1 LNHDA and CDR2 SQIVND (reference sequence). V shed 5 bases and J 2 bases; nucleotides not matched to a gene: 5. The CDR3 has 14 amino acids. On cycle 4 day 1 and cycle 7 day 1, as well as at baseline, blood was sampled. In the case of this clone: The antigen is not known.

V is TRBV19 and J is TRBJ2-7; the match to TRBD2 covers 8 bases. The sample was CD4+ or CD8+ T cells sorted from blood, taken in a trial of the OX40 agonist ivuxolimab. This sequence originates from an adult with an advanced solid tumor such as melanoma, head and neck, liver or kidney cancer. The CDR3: CASSRREGTYEQYF. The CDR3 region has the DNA TGTGCCAGTAGTCGACGGGAGGGAACCTACGAGCAGTACTTC.